These 28 T cell receptor beta chains were sequenced from one sample in a study of blood T cell repertoires in COVID-19. Generated by immunoSEQ multiplex PCR, the TCRdb table keeps only in-frame clones and is missing some. The sample records roughly 230,000 clones, roughly 89% being singletons. The sequenced sample consisted of peripheral blood. These receptors all stem from a woman aged 55-70 years with COVID-19, enrolled during active disease.

The chain uses TRBV19 and TRBJ1-2; TRBD1 aligns across 10 bases. Germline lookup yields CDR1 LNHDA and CDR2 SQIVND (reference sequence). This CDR3 region has 16 residues. V gave up 6 bases and J gave up 2 bases; unmatched junction bases: 9. The CDR3 region has the DNA TGTGCCAGTAGGATCAGGACAGGGGGTATAAACTATGGCTACACCTTC. It yields the protein CASRIRTGGINYGYTF.

The rearrangement links TRBV7-2 to TRBJ1-5, with D possibly matching TRBD1 (5 bases). The CDR3 extends over 15 amino acids. With 6 bases removed from V and 0 bases from J, the gap between germline ends came to 12 bases. The V gene's germline CDR1 is SGHTA and CDR2 FQGNSA. The CDR3 bases are TGTGCCAGCAGGACGCAGGGTTATAGCAATCAGCCCCAGCATTTT. It translates to CASRTQGYSNQPQHF.

This chain links TRBV5-1 with TRBJ2-7; TRBD2 matches at 7 bases. In germline, CDR1 is SGHRS, CDR2 YFSETQ. V lost 4 bases, J lost 4 bases, and 5 bases stayed unmatched. This CDR3 is 13 amino acids long. CDR3 in DNA: TGCGCCAGCAGCCGACTAGCTCTTTACGAGCAGTACTTC. It specifies CASSRLALYEQYF.

V gene TRBV19 combines with J gene TRBJ1-5; TRBD1 is a possible D gene (5 bases). The length of the CDR3 is 16 residues. The germline V gene encodes CDR1 LNHDA and CDR2 SQIVND (reference sequence). Trimming removed 7 bases from V and 2 bases from J, with 18 bases in between. The DNA of the CDR3 is TGTGCCAGTATCCCTGCGGGGAGAGGGGGCAATCAGCCCCAGCATTTT. It translates to CASIPAGRGGNQPQHF. Full variable domain (outside the CDR3, taken from reference TRBV19 and TRBJ1-5): DGGITQSPKYLFRKEGQNVTLSCEQNLNHDAMYWYRQDPGQGLRLIYYSQIVNDFQKGDIAEGYSVSREKKESFPLTVTSAQKNPTAFYLCASIPAGRGGNQPQHFGDGTRLSIL.

V is TRBV6-1 and J is TRBJ1-2; a possible D gene is TRBD1 (5 bases). CDR1 MNHNS and CDR2 SASEGT come from the germline V gene. The V gene lost 3 bases and the J gene lost 4 bases, with 18 bases spanning the gap. This CDR3 comprises 16 residues. DNA of the CDR3: TGTGCCAGCAGTGAGGGGTTTGGCGGGGGGATCTATGGCTACACCTTC. This sequence encodes CASSEGFGGGIYGYTF.

The V and J genes are TRBV2 and TRBJ1-2; D ambiguous. V was pared by 1 base and J by 8 bases, with 14 bases between. The CDR3 sequence is 14 residues long. Germline CDR1 SNHLY, CDR2 FYNNEI. CDR3 loop: CASSEVQAGEGYTF. DNA of the CDR3: TGTGCCAGCAGTGAAGTTCAGGCTGGGGAGGGCTACACCTTC.

The chain uses TRBV3-1 (or the pseudogene TRBV3-2) and TRBJ2-5; maybe TRBD1 (6 bases). CDR3 size: 11 residues. Germline values: CDR1 LGHDT, CDR2 YNNKEL (reference sequence). As DNA, the CDR3 is TGTGTCGCAGGGGAGAGGGAGACCCAGTACTTC. This translates into CVAGERETQYF.

The rearrangement joins TRBV9 to TRBJ1-3; D unresolved. The germline V gene has CDR1 SGDLS and CDR2 YYNGEE. V lost 0 bases and J 4 bases, leaving 17 bases between the germline ends. The CDR3 is 17 amino acids. The chain's CDR3 is CASSVVPRPDAGNTIYF. The CDR3 DNA reads as TGTGCCAGCAGCGTAGTGCCCAGGCCAGACGCGGGAAACACCATATATTTT.

The rearrangement links TRBV9 to TRBJ1-2; unclear D gene. This CDR3 region has 12 residues. Deletions cut 2 bases from V and 3 bases from J, with 5 bases between. The germline gives CDR1 SGDLS, CDR2 YYNGEE. This CDR3 is CASSVRDYGYTF. The CDR3 nucleotides are TGTGCCAGCAGCGTTCGGGACTATGGCTACACCTTC. The whole variable domain, remainder taken from reference TRBV9 and TRBJ1-2, is DSGVTQTPKHLITATGQRVTLRCSPRSGDLSVYWYQQSLDQGLQFLIQYYNGEERAKGNILERFSAQQFPDLHSELNLSSLELGDSALYFCASSVRDYGYTFGSGTRLTVV.

The chain links TRBV11-2 to TRBJ1-2; weak D call: TRBD1 (6 bases). V shed 0 bases and J shed 5 bases, with 19 bases lying between them. Germline assignment: CDR1 SGHAT and CDR2 FQNNGV. The CDR3 sequence is 17 residues long. The CDR3 region is CASSLEQGPYPRYGYTF. Here the CDR3 DNA reads TGTGCCAGCAGCTTAGAACAGGGCCCCTATCCGCGGTATGGCTACACCTTC.

As for this clone: One end of the junction is discordant with germline, which a read error may explain. This chain uses TRBV13 with TRBJ1-1; D is perhaps TRBD1 (6 bases). CDR3 length: 13 residues. The germline V gene encodes CDR1 PRHDT and CDR2 FYEKMQ (reference sequence). This chain's CDR3 is CANSLDRNTEAFF. Here the CDR3 DNA reads TGTGCCAACAGCCTGGACAGGAACACTGAAGCTTTCTTT.

The gene calls are TRBV6-5 and TRBJ2-7; TRBD2 matches 10 bases. The J segment lost 2 bases and the V segment lost 6 bases, leaving 4 bases of the junction unmatched. The CDR3 has 14 residues. Germline lookup yields CDR1 MNHEY and CDR2 SVGAGI. The CDR3 nucleotides read TGTGCCAGCAGGAGGACTAGCGGTGCCTACGAGCAGTACTTC. Translated, it gives CASRRTSGAYEQYF.

The sample holds one count of this clone. The chain couples TRBV5-5 to TRBJ2-2, with TRBD2 as a possible D gene (6 bases). With 1 base removed from V and 6 bases from J, the gap between germline ends came to 10 bases. Per the germline V gene, CDR1 is SGHKS and CDR2 is YYEKEE (reference sequence). The CDR3 extends over 14 amino acids. CDR3 sequence: CASSLLSGAGELFF. In DNA, the CDR3 is TGTGCCAGCAGCTTGTTATCGGGGGCCGGGGAGCTGTTTTTT.

The chain combines TRBV5-4 with TRBJ2-2, with D tentatively TRBD1 (6 bases). The V gene lost 2 bases and the J gene lost 6 bases, with 11 bases spanning the gap. Per germline, CDR1 SGHNT and CDR2 YYREEE (reference sequence). The CDR3 has 14 amino acids. The CDR3 here is CASSLGGSAGELFF. CDR3 nucleotide sequence: TGTGCCAGCAGCTTAGGGGGTTCGGCCGGGGAGCTGTTTTTT.

This clone was recorded once. CDR3 coding DNA: TGTGCCAGCAGCGGTACAGGGTTGGGGAAACTGTTTTTT. The encoded protein is CASSGTGLGKLFF. The rearrangement joins TRBV9 to TRBJ1-4; TRBD1 is a possible D gene (6 bases). The CDR3 loop spans 13 amino acids. The V gene's germline CDR1 is SGDLS and CDR2 YYNGEE. V lost 3 bases and J 11 bases, leaving 14 bases between the germline ends.

The chain joins TRBV15 to TRBJ1-5, with TRBD1 matching over 8 bases. V lost 1 base and J lost 2; bases outside the gene matches: 4. The CDR3 extends over 16 amino acids. Looked up from germline, CDR1 is LNHNV and CDR2 is YYDKDF (reference sequence). The CDR3 sequence is CATSRGDRGGNQPQHF. CDR3 sequence (DNA): TGTGCCACCAGCAGAGGAGACAGGGGAGGCAATCAGCCCCAGCATTTT.

The chain uses TRBV28 and TRBJ1-5; TRBD1 agrees at 8 bases. This CDR3 has 14 residues. Trimming at V came to 6 bases and at J to 7 bases, leaving 8 bases not matched to a gene. In germline, CDR1 is MDHEN, CDR2 SYDVKM. The CDR3, as DNA: TGTGCCAGCAGGCAGACAGGGGAGACCCAGCCCCAGCATTTT. This gives the protein CASRQTGETQPQHF.

This rearrangement joins TRBV28 to TRBJ1-4; 8 bases fit TRBD1. V lost 6 bases to trimming and J lost 8 bases; unmatched junction nucleotides: 17. Germline values: CDR1 MDHEN, CDR2 SYDVKM. The CDR3 loop spans 17 amino acids. The CDR3: CASRPTGVEHQGEKLFF. The CDR3 DNA follows: TGTGCCAGCAGGCCGACAGGGGTTGAACACCAGGGGGAAAAACTGTTTTTT. The complete variable domain, with remaining parts taken from reference TRBV28 and TRBJ1-4, reads DVKVTQSSRYLVKRTGEKVFLECVQDMDHENMFWYRQDPGLGLRLIYFSYDVKMKEKGDIPEGYSVSREKKERFSLILESASTNQTSMYLCASRPTGVEHQGEKLFFGSGTQLSVL.

The rearrangement links TRBV10-3 to TRBJ2-1; no firm D call. CDR3 length: 12 residues. The V end lost 3 bases, the J end lost 4 bases, and 4 bases lay between the germline ends. Looked up from germline, CDR1 is ENHRY and CDR2 is SYGVKD. The CDR3 loop reads CAISDRYNEQFF. The DNA for the CDR3 is TGTGCCATCAGTGACAGATACAATGAGCAGTTCTTC.

J is TRBJ2-5 and V is TRBV5-6, with 8 bases fitting TRBD1. The trim removed 4 bases at V and 1 base at J, leaving 12 bases unmatched. The CDR3 sequence is 17 residues long. The germline gives CDR1 SGHDT, CDR2 YYEEEE. CDR3 coding DNA: TGTGCCAGCAGCCTCATAACGGGACAGGTATTCCAAGAGACCCAGTACTTC. It encodes CASSLITGQVFQETQYF.

The chain carries TRBV9 and TRBJ2-2, with no clear D. Germline CDR1 SGDLS, CDR2 YYNGEE. The CDR3 has 12 amino acids. Trimming pared 1 base from V and 6 bases from J, leaving 4 bases between. The CDR3 here is CASSVYAGELFF. DNA for the CDR3: TGTGCCAGCAGCGTATATGCCGGGGAGCTGTTTTTT. Using reference TRBV9 and TRBJ2-2 for the parts outside the CDR3, the full variable domain is DSGVTQTPKHLITATGQRVTLRCSPRSGDLSVYWYQQSLDQGLQFLIQYYNGEERAKGNILERFSAQQFPDLHSELNLSSLELGDSALYFCASSVYAGELFFGEGSRLTVL.

This clone was counted a few times. This sequence joins TRBV9 and TRBJ1-5; 9 positions agree with TRBD1. This CDR3 is built from 16 residues. Looked up from germline, CDR1 is SGDLS and CDR2 is YYNGEE. Trimming cost V 3 bases and J 2 bases; bases outside gene matches: 6. This CDR3 reads CASSAGTGGGNQPQHF. Written as DNA, the CDR3 is TGTGCCAGCAGCGCAGGAACAGGGGGCGGCAATCAGCCCCAGCATTTT. Complete variable domain (other parts from reference TRBV9 and TRBJ1-5): DSGVTQTPKHLITATGQRVTLRCSPRSGDLSVYWYQQSLDQGLQFLIQYYNGEERAKGNILERFSAQQFPDLHSELNLSSLELGDSALYFCASSAGTGGGNQPQHFGDGTRLSIL.

V gene TRBV15 combines with J gene TRBJ2-2, with 9 bases identical to TRBD2. The V segment lost 4 bases and the J segment 7 bases; nucleotides outside the gene matches: 4. Per germline, CDR1 LNHNV and CDR2 YYDKDF (reference sequence). The CDR3 sequence is 14 residues long. The CDR3 nucleotides read TGTGCCACCAGCACGGGACTAGCCATCGGGGAGCTGTTTTTT. Protein: CATSTGLAIGELFF.

The genes are TRBV11-2 and TRBJ1-1, with 9 nucleotides matching TRBD1. Trimming removed 5 bases from V and 3 bases from J; junction bases left unmatched: 4. The germline gives CDR1 SGHAT, CDR2 FQNNGV. The CDR3 totals 14 residues. The CDR3, as DNA: TGTGCCAGCAGCCTACAGGGGGCTTACACTGAAGCTTTCTTT. Translating it yields CASSLQGAYTEAFF.

The genes are TRBV5-6 and TRBJ2-1, with 12 bases matching TRBD2. This CDR3 is built from 14 residues. CDR1 SGHDT and CDR2 YYEEEE come from the germline V gene. After removal of 2 bases from V and 9 bases from J, the junction contained 3 bases not matched to a gene. The DNA of the CDR3 is TGTGCCAGCAGCTTACTAGCGGGGGGCTTTGAGCAGTTCTTC. Translation: CASSLLAGGFEQFF. The full variable domain, its missing parts supplied by reference TRBV5-6 and TRBJ2-1, is DAGVTQSPTHLIKTRGQQVTLRCSPKSGHDTVSWYQQALGQGPQFIFQYYEEEERQRGNFPDRFSGHQFPNYSSELNVNALLLGDSALYLCASSLLAGGFEQFFGPGTRLTVL.

The genes are TRBV9 and TRBJ1-2, with D maybe TRBD1 (5 bases). There are 13 residues in the CDR3. The V gene lost 4 bases and the J gene lost 4 bases, with 11 bases spanning the gap. Germline V gene lookup returns CDR1 SGDLS and CDR2 YYNGEE. In DNA, the CDR3 is TGTGCCAGCAGCCCTGAAGGGGTCTATGGCTACACCTTC. The encoded protein is CASSPEGVYGYTF.

The chain is built from TRBV4-2 and TRBJ1-1; 8 nucleotides line up with TRBD1. Per the germline V gene, CDR1 is LGHNA and CDR2 is YNFKEQ. The V segment lost 3 bases and the J segment 5 bases; nucleotides outside the gene matches: 8. This CDR3 spans 15 amino acids. Here the CDR3 DNA reads TGTGCCAGCAGCCACCACCGACAGGGGTGGACTGAAGCTTTCTTT. Protein: CASSHHRQGWTEAFF.

This chain connects TRBV11-3 to TRBJ2-5; D is uncertain. This CDR3 is built from 15 residues. The ends were cut back, 1 base at V and 3 bases at J, with 12 bases in the middle. Germline-derived CDR1 and CDR2 are SGHNT and YENEEA. CDR3 sequence (DNA): TGTGCCAGCAGCTTAGGAGCGAATTGGGAAGAGACCCAGTACTTC. Residues: CASSLGANWEETQYF.